The entry that follows covers one T cell receptor (beta chain) sequence. Other DNA sequences of this sample code for an identical CDR3. V lost 2 bases, J lost 4 bases, and 5 bases stayed unmatched. In germline, CDR1 is SGDLS, CDR2 YYNGEE. This CDR3 is 14 amino acids long. This entry comes from a study of shared clonotypes between healthy human individuals. As for the study in general: Samples came from a couple of female and a few male donors aged 18 to 49.

The material for each subset, its genomic DNA, was split evenly across several immunoSEQ plates. Authors' processing steps: Filtering of immunoSEQ junctional sequences could not match full-length read filtering. TCRdb's table, derived via immunoSEQ multiplex PCR, lists solely in-frame clones and lacks some. That table furnishes V, J and clone size, whereas the DNA furnished D and trimming. The sample lists approximately 2.3 million clones; more than 80% were seen once. Donors included only healthy HIV-negative adults lacking recent acute infections or vaccinations. This rearrangement joins TRBV9 to TRBJ2-5, with TRBD1 identical over 7 bases. The clonotype originates from a man aged 18-30 years in good health. Some clones in this sample may be carry-over from other donors' samples. The specimen was naive CD4+ T cells from PBMCs. Sample subset: CD45RA+ positively selected. Here the CDR3 reads CASSVTGVGETQYF. In DNA, the CDR3 is TGTGCCAGCAGCGTTACAGGGGTTGGAGAGACCCAGTACTTC.